Listed below are T cell receptor beta chains from one sample, sequenced in a study of Ad26.COV2.S vaccination and SARS-CoV-2 variants. Measured with immunoSEQ multiplex PCR; TCRdb has only the in-frame clones, and not every one. The sample carries almost 400,000 clones, approximately 90% recorded once. The sequences come from peripheral blood, collected in a trial of Ad26.COV2.S vaccine versus placebo. All receptors derive from a person between 18 and 59 years old who received the Ad26.COV2.S COVID-19 vaccine or a placebo. Both conserved end residues are part of each CDR3. A D gene is named only where the DNA matches it firmly. Only some rows state a clone size, as once, few, many or a class for expanded clones.

j_call: TRBJ1-2
d_call: TRBD1
clone_size: NA
v_call: TRBV5-1
cdr3_aa: CASSLAGDRTGGYTF
cdr3_nt: TGCGCCAGCAGCTTGGCGGGGGACAGGACGGGAGGCTACACCTTC

j_call: TRBJ1-5
d_call: NA
clone_size: NA
v_call: TRBV5-5
cdr3_aa: CASSARPGSYQPQHF
cdr3_nt: TGTGCCAGCAGCGCCCGACCCGGTAGTTATCAGCCCCAGCATTTT

j_call: TRBJ2-7
d_call: NA
clone_size: NA
v_call: TRBV18
cdr3_aa: CASSLKEGYEQYF
cdr3_nt: TGTGCCAGCTCACTGAAGGAGGGGTACGAGCAGTACTTC

j_call: TRBJ2-3
d_call: NA
clone_size: NA
v_call: TRBV15
cdr3_aa: CATSRGQDTQYF
cdr3_nt: TGTGCCACCAGCAGAGGGCAGGATACGCAGTATTTT

j_call: TRBJ2-5
d_call: NA
clone_size: NA
v_call: TRBV24-1
cdr3_aa: CATSPGIQETQYF
cdr3_nt: TGTGCCACCAGCCCAGGGATACAAGAGACCCAGTACTTC

j_call: TRBJ1-5
d_call: NA
clone_size: NA
v_call: TRBV7-9
cdr3_aa: CASSLANQPQHF
cdr3_nt: TGTGCCAGCAGCTTGGCCAATCAGCCCCAGCATTTT

j_call: TRBJ2-1
d_call: NA
clone_size: NA
v_call: TRBV3-1/TRBV3-2
cdr3_aa: CASSQGPSGLGNEQFF
cdr3_nt: TGTGCCAGCAGCCAAGGGCCTTCGGGACTTGGGAATGAGCAGTTCTTC

j_call: TRBJ2-1
d_call: NA
clone_size: NA
v_call: TRBV6-1
cdr3_aa: CASSPRGLNEQFF
cdr3_nt: TGTGCCAGCAGCCCCAGGGGCCTGAATGAGCAGTTCTTC

j_call: TRBJ2-5
d_call: TRBD2
clone_size: NA
v_call: TRBV5-4
cdr3_aa: CASSKVLAGGQETQYF
cdr3_nt: TGTGCCAGCAGCAAGGTACTAGCGGGAGGGCAGGAGACCCAGTACTTC

j_call: TRBJ2-3
d_call: TRBD2
clone_size: NA
v_call: TRBV3-1/TRBV3-2
cdr3_aa: CASSQRSGRVSGSDTQYF
cdr3_nt: TGTGCCAGCAGCCAACGTAGCGGGAGGGTATCGGGGTCAGATACGCAGTATTTT

j_call: TRBJ2-1
d_call: NA
clone_size: NA
v_call: TRBV7-9
cdr3_aa: CASSSATLTGREFYNEQFF
cdr3_nt: TGTGCCAGCAGCTCTGCCACGCTGACAGGGAGGGAATTCTACAATGAGCAGTTCTTC

j_call: TRBJ1-2
d_call: TRBD1
clone_size: NA
v_call: TRBV9
cdr3_aa: CASRGTGLGYTF
cdr3_nt: TGTGCCAGCAGGGGGACAGGGCTCGGCTACACCTTC

j_call: TRBJ1-2
d_call: NA
clone_size: NA
v_call: TRBV12-5
cdr3_aa: CASGSRANYGYTF
cdr3_nt: TGTGCTAGTGGTTCTCGAGCTAACTATGGCTACACCTTC

j_call: TRBJ2-7
d_call: NA
clone_size: NA
v_call: TRBV6-5
cdr3_aa: CASSYIGSYEQYF
cdr3_nt: TGTGCCAGCAGTTACATAGGCTCCTACGAGCAGTACTTC

j_call: TRBJ2-3
d_call: NA
clone_size: NA
v_call: TRBV5-6
cdr3_aa: CASSWIYRGGDTQYF
cdr3_nt: TGTGCCAGCAGCTGGATTTACAGGGGAGGAGATACGCAGTATTTT

j_call: TRBJ1-2
d_call: NA
clone_size: NA
v_call: TRBV7-9
cdr3_aa: CASSLAEGYTF
cdr3_nt: TGTGCCAGCAGCTTAGCTGAGGGCTACACCTTC

j_call: TRBJ2-4
d_call: NA
clone_size: NA
v_call: TRBV27
cdr3_aa: CAITRNIQYF
cdr3_nt: TGTGCCATTACAAGGAACATTCAGTACTTC

j_call: TRBJ1-4
d_call: TRBD1
clone_size: few
v_call: TRBV7-8
cdr3_aa: CASRRDREYGKLFF
cdr3_nt: TGTGCCAGCAGGCGGGACAGGGAATACGGAAAACTGTTTTTT

j_call: TRBJ2-7
d_call: NA
clone_size: NA
v_call: TRBV11-2
cdr3_aa: CASSPSQSSYEQYF
cdr3_nt: TGTGCCAGCAGCCCCAGCCAAAGCTCCTACGAGCAGTACTTC

j_call: TRBJ2-3
d_call: TRBD2
clone_size: NA
v_call: TRBV11-2
cdr3_aa: CASSPTLAGEGYTQYF
cdr3_nt: TGTGCCAGCAGCCCTACCCTAGCGGGAGAGGGATATACGCAGTATTTT

j_call: TRBJ1-2
d_call: TRBD1
clone_size: NA
v_call: TRBV5-6
cdr3_aa: CASSLWTGDDYGYTF
cdr3_nt: TGTGCCAGCAGCTTGTGGACAGGGGATGACTATGGCTACACCTTC

j_call: TRBJ1-6
d_call: NA
clone_size: NA
v_call: TRBV27
cdr3_aa: CASTLASPGNNSPLHF
cdr3_nt: TGTGCCAGCACCCTGGCATCCCCCGGGAATAATTCACCCCTCCACTTT

j_call: TRBJ2-1
d_call: TRBD2
clone_size: NA
v_call: TRBV9
cdr3_aa: CASSPRAGATTAEQFF
cdr3_nt: TGTGCCAGCAGCCCAAGAGCGGGAGCCACGACAGCTGAGCAGTTCTTC

j_call: TRBJ2-1
d_call: NA
clone_size: NA
v_call: TRBV27
cdr3_aa: CASSFRGLGSYNEQFF
cdr3_nt: TGTGCCAGCAGTTTTAGGGGGTTAGGGTCCTACAATGAGCAGTTCTTC

j_call: TRBJ2-7
d_call: NA
clone_size: NA
v_call: TRBV25-1
cdr3_aa: CASRAGSYEQYF
cdr3_nt: TGTGCCAGCCGGGCAGGGTCTTACGAGCAGTACTTC

j_call: TRBJ1-1
d_call: NA
clone_size: few
v_call: TRBV6-5
cdr3_aa: CASSYRGAEAFF
cdr3_nt: TGTGCCAGCAGTTACCGGGGGGCTGAAGCTTTCTTT

j_call: TRBJ2-7
d_call: NA
clone_size: once
v_call: TRBV21-1
cdr3_aa: CASSHRDRSYEQYF
cdr3_nt: TGTGCCAGCAGCCACCGGGACAGGTCCTACGAGCAGTACTTC

j_call: TRBJ2-2
d_call: TRBD2
clone_size: NA
v_call: TRBV29-1
cdr3_aa: CSVRGAGVAAGELFF
cdr3_nt: TGCAGCGTGAGAGGGGCGGGAGTCGCTGCCGGGGAGCTGTTTTTT

j_call: TRBJ2-1
d_call: TRBD2
clone_size: NA
v_call: TRBV11-2
cdr3_aa: CASSLGPTSGANEQFF
cdr3_nt: TGTGCCAGCAGCCTTGGCCCGACTAGCGGGGCGAATGAGCAGTTCTTC

j_call: TRBJ2-3
d_call: NA
clone_size: NA
v_call: TRBV7-6
cdr3_aa: CASSQSGSSTDTQYF
cdr3_nt: TGTGCCAGCAGCCAAAGCGGAAGTAGCACAGATACGCAGTATTTT

j_call: TRBJ1-2
d_call: NA
clone_size: NA
v_call: TRBV7-9
cdr3_aa: CASSRRTETYGYTF
cdr3_nt: TGTGCCAGCAGCCGCCGGACAGAAACCTATGGCTACACCTTC

j_call: TRBJ1-1
d_call: NA
clone_size: NA
v_call: TRBV5-6
cdr3_aa: CASSLYPGFTEAFF
cdr3_nt: TGTGCCAGCAGCTTGTACCCTGGGTTCACTGAAGCTTTCTTT

j_call: TRBJ2-7
d_call: TRBD2
clone_size: NA
v_call: TRBV5-1
cdr3_aa: CASSLRTSGYEQYF
cdr3_nt: TGCGCCAGCAGCTTAAGGACTAGCGGCTACGAGCAGTACTTC

j_call: TRBJ2-5
d_call: TRBD2
clone_size: once
v_call: TRBV7-9
cdr3_aa: CASSLLAGGPSKETQYF
cdr3_nt: TGTGCCAGCAGCCTTCTAGCGGGAGGGCCTAGTAAAGAGACCCAGTACTTC

j_call: TRBJ2-7
d_call: TRBD1
clone_size: NA
v_call: TRBV30
cdr3_aa: CAWSVQGDYEQYF
cdr3_nt: TGTGCCTGGAGTGTACAGGGGGACTACGAGCAGTACTTC

j_call: TRBJ2-7
d_call: TRBD1
clone_size: NA
v_call: TRBV5-1
cdr3_aa: CASTRWTGDYEQYF
cdr3_nt: TGCGCCAGCACAAGATGGACAGGGGATTACGAGCAGTACTTC

j_call: TRBJ2-1
d_call: NA
clone_size: NA
v_call: TRBV24-1
cdr3_aa: CATSSGYNEQFF
cdr3_nt: TGTGCCACCTCGAGCGGTTACAATGAGCAGTTCTTC

j_call: TRBJ2-1
d_call: TRBD2
clone_size: NA
v_call: TRBV3-1/TRBV3-2
cdr3_aa: CASSPQGLAGDEQFF
cdr3_nt: TGTGCCAGCAGCCCCCAAGGACTAGCGGGAGATGAGCAGTTCTTC

j_call: TRBJ2-1
d_call: TRBD2
clone_size: once
v_call: TRBV6-5
cdr3_aa: CASTRTSGDYNEQFF
cdr3_nt: TGTGCCAGCACTCGGACTAGCGGGGATTACAATGAGCAGTTCTTC

j_call: TRBJ1-1
d_call: NA
clone_size: NA
v_call: TRBV5-6
cdr3_aa: CASSLPPPGGTEAFF
cdr3_nt: TGTGCCAGCAGCTTACCCCCCCCCGGGGGCACTGAAGCTTTCTTT

j_call: TRBJ2-7
d_call: NA
clone_size: once
v_call: TRBV5-1
cdr3_aa: CASSGQAQSKEQYF
cdr3_nt: TGCGCCAGCTCCGGGCAGGCCCAGTCGAAGGAGCAGTACTTC

j_call: TRBJ1-2
d_call: TRBD1
clone_size: once
v_call: TRBV7-9
cdr3_aa: CASSRGQGENYGYTF
cdr3_nt: TGTGCCAGCAGCCGAGGACAGGGGGAAAACTATGGCTACACCTTC

j_call: TRBJ1-5
d_call: NA
clone_size: few
v_call: TRBV4-1
cdr3_aa: CASSQDRDQPQHF
cdr3_nt: TGCGCCAGCAGCCAAGATCGTGATCAGCCCCAGCATTTT

j_call: TRBJ2-5
d_call: NA
clone_size: NA
v_call: TRBV30
cdr3_aa: CAWSTGRETQYF
cdr3_nt: TGTGCCTGGAGTACAGGGCGGGAGACCCAGTACTTC

j_call: TRBJ2-5
d_call: NA
clone_size: NA
v_call: TRBV19
cdr3_aa: CASSKGKETQYF
cdr3_nt: TGTGCCAGTAGTAAGGGGAAGGAGACCCAGTACTTC

j_call: TRBJ1-2
d_call: TRBD1
clone_size: NA
v_call: TRBV2
cdr3_aa: CASRGQENYGYTF
cdr3_nt: TGTGCCAGCAGAGGACAGGAGAACTATGGCTACACCTTC

j_call: TRBJ2-4
d_call: NA
clone_size: NA
v_call: TRBV6-1
cdr3_aa: CASSEQGDIQYF
cdr3_nt: TGTGCCAGCAGTGAACAGGGCGACATTCAGTACTTC

j_call: TRBJ2-3
d_call: TRBD1
clone_size: once
v_call: TRBV9
cdr3_aa: CASAKGAWGTDTQYF
cdr3_nt: TGTGCCAGCGCTAAGGGGGCGTGGGGCACAGATACGCAGTATTTT

j_call: TRBJ2-7
d_call: TRBD1
clone_size: NA
v_call: TRBV27
cdr3_aa: CASRPRQGSYEQYF
cdr3_nt: TGTGCCAGCAGGCCCCGACAGGGATCCTACGAGCAGTACTTC

j_call: TRBJ2-7
d_call: NA
clone_size: NA
v_call: TRBV10-1
cdr3_aa: CASRYEQYF
cdr3_nt: TGCGCCAGCAGGTACGAGCAGTACTTC